These 15 T cell receptor beta chains were all obtained from the same sample, sequenced in a study of OX40 agonist ivuxolimab in advanced cancers. Generated by immunoSEQ multiplex PCR, the TCRdb table keeps only in-frame clones and is missing some. The sample lists roughly 70,000 clones, 85% seen once, with 3.5% to 4.5% in the top ten. Here the sequenced sample was CD4+ or CD8+ T cells sorted from blood, taken in a trial of the OX40 agonist ivuxolimab. All receptors derive from an adult with an advanced solid tumor such as melanoma, head and neck, liver or kidney cancer.

V and J are TRBV5-1 and TRBJ2-2, with TRBD1 identical over 11 bases. In germline, CDR1 is SGHRS, CDR2 YFSETQ. Trimming removed 2 bases from V and 2 bases from J; junction bases left unmatched: 5. The CDR3 runs 17 residues. The DNA of the CDR3 is TGCGCCAGCAGCTTACAGGGACAGGGGGTTAACACCGGGGAGCTGTTTTTT. This codes for CASSLQGQGVNTGELFF.

The J gene is TRBJ1-2, the V gene TRBV4-1; 8 bases align to TRBD1. This CDR3 is built from 16 residues. V lost 0 bases and J lost 3; bases outside the gene matches: 6. In germline, CDR1 is MGHRA, CDR2 YSYEKL. CDR3 bases: TGCGCCAGCAGCCAAGATCGGGCCAGGGGGCACTATGGCTACACCTTC. It is translated as CASSQDRARGHYGYTF.

The V and J genes are TRBV10-3 and TRBJ2-5, with 14 bases that match TRBD2. Germline-derived CDR1 and CDR2 are ENHRY and SYGVKD. V dropped 5 bases and J dropped 2; count of bases not matched to a gene: 4. The CDR3 spans 16 residues. CDR3 sequence: CAISRGTSGGQETQYF. DNA of the CDR3: TGTGCCATCAGTCGGGGGACTAGCGGGGGTCAAGAGACCCAGTACTTC.

The chain employs TRBV30 and TRBJ2-7; TRBD1 agrees at 7 bases. This CDR3 has 11 residues. Germline V lookup: CDR1 GTSNPN, CDR2 SVGIG (reference sequence). V lost 3 bases and J lost 7; bases outside the gene matches: 3. The CDR3 coding sequence is TGTGCCTGGAGGGGGGACAGTGAGCAGTACTTC. Its protein product is CAWRGDSEQYF.

The J gene is TRBJ2-7, the V gene TRBV6-6; 9 nucleotides align to TRBD2. Germline trimming cut 6 bases from V and 4 bases from J; bases unmatched to any gene: 4. CDR3 length: 13 amino acids. Per germline, CDR1 MNHNY and CDR2 SVGAGI (reference sequence). In nucleotides, the CDR3 is TGTGCCAGCAGGGTAGCGGGAGCTTACGAGCAGTACTTC. It encodes CASRVAGAYEQYF.

This clone was seen once. The rearrangement links TRBV5-5 to TRBJ1-4, with D maybe TRBD1 (6 bases). CDR1 and CDR2 from the germline V gene are SGHKS and YYEKEE (reference sequence). This CDR3 has 14 amino acids. V was trimmed by 2 bases and J by 8 bases, leaving 13 bases between them. The CDR3 nucleotides are TGTGCCAGCAGCTTTTGGGGGCTGGGGGAAAAACTGTTTTTT. Protein product: CASSFWGLGEKLFF.

The count of this clone is one. The genes are TRBV6-5 and TRBJ2-7; D not certain. The CDR3 contains 12 residues. Germline loops: CDR1 MNHEY, CDR2 SVGAGI. Trimming shortened V by 5 bases and J by 2 bases, and 7 bases separated the two germline ends. The CDR3 loop reads CASSQQTYEQYF. CDR3 DNA: TGTGCCAGCAGTCAACAGACCTACGAGCAGTACTTC.

V gene TRBV6-6 combines with J gene TRBJ2-1, with D hard to call. V lost 4 bases and J lost 10, with 8 bases in between. The CDR3 length is 11 residues. Germline-derived CDR1 and CDR2 are MNHNY and SVGAGI (reference sequence). The CDR3 region is CASSSNREQFF. CDR3 DNA: TGTGCCAGCAGTTCCAATAGGGAGCAGTTCTTC.

The rearrangement links TRBV7-8 to TRBJ1-1, with D tentatively TRBD1 (6 bases). The CDR3 contains 15 residues. Germline lookup yields CDR1 SGHVS and CDR2 FQNEAQ. V lost 1 base to trimming and J lost 4 bases, with 13 bases between them. CDR3 DNA sequence: TGTGCCAGCAGCTTAGGCCTTAGGGGGATCACTGAAGCTTTCTTT. Protein sequence: CASSLGLRGITEAFF.

The chain combines TRBV25-1 with TRBJ1-2; 11 positions match TRBD1. There are 14 residues in the CDR3. V dropped 4 bases and J dropped 7; count of bases not matched to a gene: 5. The germline CDR1 and CDR2 sequences are MGHDK and SYGVNS. The CDR3, as DNA: TGTGCCAGCAGTGCGGACAGGGGGCGGGGTGGCTACACCTTC. It codes for CASSADRGRGGYTF.

The V and J genes are TRBV30 and TRBJ2-2, with 10 bases lining up with TRBD2. Germline CDR1 GTSNPN, CDR2 SVGIG (reference sequence). This CDR3 spans 14 amino acids. J was trimmed by 6 bases and V by 3 bases; bases with no gene match: 4. In DNA form, the CDR3 reads TGTGCCTGGAGAGGACTAGCGGTCGCCGGGGAGCTGTTTTTT. Amino acids: CAWRGLAVAGELFF.

This chain connects TRBV5-6 to TRBJ2-5; 10 bases match TRBD2. The CDR3 runs to 16 residues. Germline V CDR1 and CDR2: SGHDT, YYEEEE. The V segment lost 1 base and the J segment 5 bases; nucleotides outside the gene matches: 8. The CDR3 loop reads CASSLTAGGTGETQYF. CDR3 bases: TGTGCCAGCAGCTTGACAGCGGGGGGGACCGGGGAGACCCAGTACTTC.

V usage is TRBV4-1 and J usage is TRBJ2-1, with 7 bases identical to TRBD1. Germline-derived CDR1 and CDR2 are MGHRA and YSYEKL. With 1 base clipped from V and 2 bases from J, the junction kept 11 bases outside the gene matches. The CDR3 covers 18 residues. CDR3 sequence reads: CASSQADLTGLAYNEQFF. The CDR3 region has the DNA TGCGCCAGCAGCCAAGCCGACCTGACAGGGCTAGCCTACAATGAGCAGTTCTTC.

The chain couples TRBV30 to TRBJ1-5; D is uncertain. This CDR3 has 15 amino acids. V was shortened by 3 bases and J by 0 bases, with 12 bases between the two germline ends. Germline lookup yields CDR1 GTSNPN and CDR2 SVGIG (reference sequence). The CDR3 region has the DNA TGTGCCTGGAGCGCGGGTTGGAATAGCAATCAGCCCCAGCATTTT. Its protein product is CAWSAGWNSNQPQHF.

V and J are TRBV19 and TRBJ1-4; D gene unclear. The CDR3 consists of 11 residues. Looked up from germline, CDR1 is LNHDA and CDR2 is SQIVND (reference sequence). Trimming took 3 bases from V and 10 from J, leaving 6 bases between them. For the CDR3, the DNA is TGTGCCAGTAGTATTGATGGAAAACTGTTTTTT. Amino acid sequence: CASSIDGKLFF.